This T cell receptor beta chain was sequenced for a study of T-cell reconstitution after alpha-beta-depleted transplantation in children. General study findings and limits: Diversity and T-cell counts at one year after transplant derived mostly from new T cells. Reported findings indicate that, about two months after transplant, alpha-beta T cells came from several hundred expanded clones, which were derived from non-depleted graft cells. Certain patients had high TCRbeta diversity at day 60, and it came from recipient T cells and thymic progenitors that survived.

This clonotype has only a few counts. What it binds is not known. Unique molecular identifiers were used in preparing the TCRbeta library. TCRdb called the PCR reads again in MiXCR, with one record for every CDR3 protein. Here the sample spans some 600,000 distinct CDR3 sequences, over 10% being singletons. V shed 5 bases, J shed 2 bases, and the junction held 7 bases outside the gene matches. The CDR3 runs 16 residues. The sequencing used PBMCs, mostly from graft donor cells, collected 360 days after TCRalphabeta/CD19-depleted stem cell transplant. The TCR comes from a male patient younger than 18 who had a stem cell transplant for acute myeloid leukemia, so the T cells may come from the graft donor. The chain employs TRBV12-3 or TRBV12-4 and TRBJ2-1; 9 bases agree with TRBD1. CDR3 sequence: CASSKQGAGAYNEQFF. The CDR3 DNA sequence: TGTGCCAGCAGTAAACAGGGGGCGGGCGCCTACAATGAGCAGTTCTTC.